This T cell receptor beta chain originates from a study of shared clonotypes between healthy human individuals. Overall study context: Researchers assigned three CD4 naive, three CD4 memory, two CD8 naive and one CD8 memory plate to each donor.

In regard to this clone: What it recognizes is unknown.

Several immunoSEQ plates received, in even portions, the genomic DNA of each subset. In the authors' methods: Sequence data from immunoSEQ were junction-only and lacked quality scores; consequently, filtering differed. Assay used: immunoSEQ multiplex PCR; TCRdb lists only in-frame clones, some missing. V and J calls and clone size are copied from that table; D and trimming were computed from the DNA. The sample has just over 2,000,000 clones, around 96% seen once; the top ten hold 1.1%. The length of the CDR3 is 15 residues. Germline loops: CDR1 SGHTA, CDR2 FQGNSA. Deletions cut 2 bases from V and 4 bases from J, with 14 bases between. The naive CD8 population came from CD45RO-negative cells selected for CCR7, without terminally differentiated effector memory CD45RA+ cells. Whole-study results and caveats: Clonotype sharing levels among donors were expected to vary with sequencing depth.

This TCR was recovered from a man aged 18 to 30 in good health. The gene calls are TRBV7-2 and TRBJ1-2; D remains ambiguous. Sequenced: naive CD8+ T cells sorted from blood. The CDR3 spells CASSLLDRVIYGYTF. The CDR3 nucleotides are TGTGCCAGCAGCTTATTGGACCGGGTTATCTATGGCTACACCTTC. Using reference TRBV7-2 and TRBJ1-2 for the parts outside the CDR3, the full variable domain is GAGVSQSPSNKVTEKGKDVELRCDPISGHTALYWYRQSLGQGLEFLIYFQGNSAPDKSGLPSDRFSAERTGGSVSTLTIQRTQQEDSAVYLCASSLLDRVIYGYTFGSGTRLTVV.